The 13 T cell receptor beta chains given below trace back to one sample, sequenced in a study of PD-1 blockade in classical Hodgkin lymphoma. Time point specified: newly diagnosed, previously untreated cHL patient sample. Assay: immunoSEQ multiplex PCR; the TCRdb copy retains only in-frame clones and omits some. The sample records tens of thousands of clones, just over 90% being singletons. Sequencing was done on a sample of peripheral blood mononuclear cells (PBMCs). These receptors came from a human donor with classical Hodgkin lymphoma.

This chain joins TRBV7-9 and TRBJ2-3, with TRBD2 as a possible D gene (6 bases). The germline V gene has CDR1 SEHNR and CDR2 FQNEAQ (reference sequence). V was pared by 5 bases and J by 2 bases, with 14 bases between. This CDR3 contains 15 residues. The CDR3 reads CASSQEEGPTDTQYF. CDR3 bases: TGTGCCAGCAGCCAGGAGGAGGGCCCCACAGATACGCAGTATTTT.

J is TRBJ1-2 and V is TRBV2; D unresolved. CDR1 and CDR2 (germline): SNHLY, FYNNEI. The CDR3 totals 14 residues. The V and J ends lost 4 bases and 0 bases respectively, with 9 bases between them. The CDR3 bases are TGTGCCAGCAGTGTTGTATCCCCTAACTATGGCTACACCTTC. It specifies CASSVVSPNYGYTF. The entire variable domain, with the rest obtained from reference TRBV2 and TRBJ1-2, is as follows: EPEVTQTPSHQVTQMGQEVILRCVPISNHLYFYWYRQILGQKVEFLVSFYNNEISEKSEIFDDQFSVERPDGSNFTLKIRSTKLEDSAMYFCASSVVSPNYGYTFGSGTRLTVV.

The chain combines TRBV27 with TRBJ2-5; 8 bases align to TRBD1. The CDR3 extends over 13 amino acids. CDR1 and CDR2 from the germline V gene are MNHEY and SMNVEV (reference sequence). V gave up 7 bases and J gave up 5 bases; unmatched junction bases: 6. The DNA of the CDR3 is TGTGCCAGCAACCCGACAGGGGAGGAGACCCAGTACTTC. Protein: CASNPTGEETQYF.

The chain employs TRBV27 and TRBJ2-1; D not resolved. Per germline, CDR1 MNHEY and CDR2 SMNVEV (reference sequence). Between the trimmed V and J ends, which lost 3 bases and 1 base, there was a span of 7 bases. The CDR3 spans 14 residues. The CDR3 loop reads CASSFASSYNEQFF. The CDR3, as DNA: TGTGCCAGCAGTTTTGCCAGTTCCTACAATGAGCAGTTCTTC.

The genes are TRBV19 and TRBJ2-7; D is undetermined. Germline V gives CDR1 LNHDA, CDR2 SQIVND (reference sequence). CDR3 length: 14 residues. Trimming removed 2 bases from V and 5 bases from J, with 13 bases in between. CDR3 sequence reads: CASSIQMATDEQYF. The CDR3 DNA follows: TGTGCCAGTAGTATACAAATGGCTACCGACGAGCAGTACTTC.

This clone has more than one count but fewer than ten. The rearrangement joins TRBV5-1 to TRBJ2-3, with a weak D call TRBD2 (5 bases). Deletions cut 2 bases from V and 6 bases from J, with 13 bases between. CDR3 length: 14 amino acids. Germline V gene lookup returns CDR1 SGHRS and CDR2 YFSETQ. The CDR3 spells CASSFSGETDTQYF. For the CDR3, the DNA is TGCGCCAGCAGCTTCTCCGGGGAGACGGATACGCAGTATTTT.

The chain joins TRBV4-1 to TRBJ2-1, with D possibly TRBD2 on 5 matching bases. The CDR3 runs to 16 residues. Looked up from germline, CDR1 is MGHRA and CDR2 is YSYEKL. Trimming shortened V by 4 bases and J by 6 bases, and 19 bases separated the two germline ends. CDR3 sequence (DNA): TGCGCCAGCAGCCGCCTACTAGATACCGAACTCAATGAGCAGTTCTTC. Translated, it gives CASSRLLDTELNEQFF.

The chain carries TRBV28 and TRBJ1-2; unclear D gene. This CDR3 region has 13 residues. CDR1 and CDR2 from the germline V gene are MDHEN and SYDVKM. V lost 3 bases and J lost 4, with 9 bases in between. This CDR3 reads CASSLAGLYGYTF. Written as DNA, the CDR3 is TGTGCCAGCAGTTTGGCAGGCCTCTATGGCTACACCTTC.

This clone was observed a few times. This chain joins TRBV7-9 and TRBJ1-2; D remains ambiguous. CDR3 length: 13 amino acids. The V and J ends lost 8 bases and 2 bases respectively, with 12 bases between them. Germline V gene data show CDR1 as SEHNR and CDR2 as FQNEAQ (reference sequence). CDR3 in amino acids: CASQNRDNYGYTF. The CDR3 nucleotides are TGTGCCAGCCAGAACAGAGACAACTATGGCTACACCTTC. Filled out from reference TRBV7-9 and TRBJ1-2, the complete variable domain reads DTGVSQNPRHKITKRGQNVTFRCDPISEHNRLYWYRQTLGQGPEFLTYFQNEAQLEKSRLLSDRFSAERPKGSFSTLEIQRTEQGDSAMYLCASQNRDNYGYTFGSGTRLTVV.

The rearrangement uses TRBV28 and TRBJ2-1, with D uncertain. With 3 bases removed from V and 10 bases from J, the gap between germline ends came to 10 bases. The germline V gene encodes CDR1 MDHEN and CDR2 SYDVKM. The CDR3 consists of 12 residues. The CDR3 here is CASSFRMDEQFF. The DNA of the CDR3 is TGTGCCAGCAGTTTCAGAATGGACGAGCAGTTCTTC.

The chain joins TRBV29-1 to TRBJ2-7; D is possibly TRBD1 or TRBD2 (6 bases each). V was clipped by 1 base and J by 2 bases, with 18 bases between them. This CDR3 has 16 residues. Looked up from germline, CDR1 is SQVTM and CDR2 is ANQGSEA. This chain's CDR3 is CSVEAEGGKGAYEQYV. The CDR3 DNA reads as TGCAGCGTTGAAGCGGAGGGTGGAAAGGGGGCCTACGAGCAGTACGTC.

The chain joins TRBV14 to TRBJ2-1, with D perhaps TRBD2 (6 bases). The CDR3 sequence is 15 residues long. Trimming stripped 4 bases from V and 0 bases from J, with 10 bases between. Germline V gives CDR1 SGHDN, CDR2 FVKESK. The CDR3 loop reads CASSRDSLSYNEQFF. The CDR3 nucleotides read TGTGCCAGCAGCCGGGACTCCCTCTCCTACAATGAGCAGTTCTTC.

The chain is built from TRBV28 and TRBJ1-2, with 10 bases identical to TRBD1. Germline CDR1 is MDHEN and CDR2 is SYDVKM. V lost 4 bases to trimming and J lost 6 bases; unmatched junction nucleotides: 8. The CDR3 has 15 amino acids. CDR3 region: CASSWGQGRRDGYTF. The CDR3 nucleotides read TGTGCCAGCAGTTGGGGACAGGGGAGGCGAGATGGCTACACCTTC.